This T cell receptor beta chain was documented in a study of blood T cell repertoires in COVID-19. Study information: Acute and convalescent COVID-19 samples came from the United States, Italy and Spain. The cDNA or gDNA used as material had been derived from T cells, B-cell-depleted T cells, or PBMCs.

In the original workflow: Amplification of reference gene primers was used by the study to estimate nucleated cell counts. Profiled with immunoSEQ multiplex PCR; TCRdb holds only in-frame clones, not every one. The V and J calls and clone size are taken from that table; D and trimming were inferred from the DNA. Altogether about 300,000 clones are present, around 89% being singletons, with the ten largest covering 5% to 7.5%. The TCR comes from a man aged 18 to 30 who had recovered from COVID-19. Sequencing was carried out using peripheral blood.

Here the CDR3 reads CATVATSSYNEQFF. CDR3 DNA sequence: TGTGCCACCGTAGCTACTAGCTCCTACAATGAGCAGTTCTTC. The gene calls are TRBV10-3 and TRBJ2-1; weak D call: TRBD2 (5 bases). The germline V gene has CDR1 ENHRY and CDR2 SYGVKD. The CDR3 is 14 residues long. V lost 10 bases to trimming and J lost 0 bases, with 13 bases between them.